Described below is a single T cell receptor (beta chain) sequence and its context. This sample was included in a study of blood T cell repertoires in COVID-19. Unmatched junction bases numbered 11, after V lost 4 bases and J lost 2 bases. Germline lookup yields CDR1 SGDLS and CDR2 YYNGEE. The CDR3 is 16 amino acids. Study processing details: It was from reference gene primer amplification that nucleated cell counts were estimated. Sequenced by immunoSEQ multiplex PCR; TCRdb stores in-frame clones only, minus some. Clone size and the V and J calls come from that table; the DNA yielded D and trimming. The sample has about 320,000 clones; 75% to 90% are singletons. Study members were between roughly 18 and 90 years old and lived in fewer than 30 US regions. Assignments of participants to cohorts depended upon their own reported clinical history.

The gene calls are TRBV9 and TRBJ2-5; the match to TRBD1 covers 7 bases. This sequence originates from a woman aged 25 to 39 who had been exposed to COVID-19. The sequencing input was PBMCs or T cells enriched from blood (not recorded which). As DNA, the CDR3 is TGTGCCAGCAGCCCGGACAGGAGTAGCTTTCAAGAGACCCAGTACTTC. It translates to CASSPDRSSFQETQYF.